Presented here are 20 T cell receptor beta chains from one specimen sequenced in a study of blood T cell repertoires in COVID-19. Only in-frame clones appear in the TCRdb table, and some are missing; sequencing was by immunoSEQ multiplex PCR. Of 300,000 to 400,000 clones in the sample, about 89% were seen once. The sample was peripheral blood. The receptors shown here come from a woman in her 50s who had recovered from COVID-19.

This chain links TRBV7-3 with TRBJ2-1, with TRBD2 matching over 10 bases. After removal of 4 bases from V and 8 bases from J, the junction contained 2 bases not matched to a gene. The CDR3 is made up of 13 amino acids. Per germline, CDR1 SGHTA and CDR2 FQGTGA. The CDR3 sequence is CASSSSGSDEQFF. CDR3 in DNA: TGTGCCAGCAGCTCTAGCGGGAGCGATGAGCAGTTCTTC.

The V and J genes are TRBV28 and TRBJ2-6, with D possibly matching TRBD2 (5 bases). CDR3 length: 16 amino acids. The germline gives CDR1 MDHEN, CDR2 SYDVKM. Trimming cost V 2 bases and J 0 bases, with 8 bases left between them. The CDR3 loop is CASSLKRSSGANVLTF. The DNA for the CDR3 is TGTGCCAGCAGTTTAAAGCGGTCCTCTGGGGCCAACGTCCTGACTTTC. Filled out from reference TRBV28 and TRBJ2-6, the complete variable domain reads DVKVTQSSRYLVKRTGEKVFLECVQDMDHENMFWYRQDPGLGLRLIYFSYDVKMKEKGDIPEGYSVSREKKERFSLILESASTNQTSMYLCASSLKRSSGANVLTFGAGSRLTVL.

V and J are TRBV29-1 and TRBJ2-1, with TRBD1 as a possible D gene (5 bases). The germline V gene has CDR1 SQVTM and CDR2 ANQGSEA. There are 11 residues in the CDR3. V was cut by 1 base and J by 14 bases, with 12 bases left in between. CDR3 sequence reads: CSVEAGIGEFF. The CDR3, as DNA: TGCAGCGTTGAAGCAGGGATTGGGGAGTTCTTC.

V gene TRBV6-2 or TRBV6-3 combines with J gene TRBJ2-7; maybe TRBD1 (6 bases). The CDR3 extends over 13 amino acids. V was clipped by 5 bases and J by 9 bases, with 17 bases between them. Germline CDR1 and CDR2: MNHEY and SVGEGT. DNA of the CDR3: TGTGCCAGCAGTACAGGGAGAAGAAGGGGGCAGTACTTC. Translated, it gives CASSTGRRRGQYF.

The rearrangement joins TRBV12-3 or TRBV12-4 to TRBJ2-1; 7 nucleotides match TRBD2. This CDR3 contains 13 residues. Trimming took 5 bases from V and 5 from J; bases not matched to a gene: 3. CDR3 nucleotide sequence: TGTGCCAGCAGTAAGGGACTAAACAATGAGCAGTTCTTC. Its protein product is CASSKGLNNEQFF.

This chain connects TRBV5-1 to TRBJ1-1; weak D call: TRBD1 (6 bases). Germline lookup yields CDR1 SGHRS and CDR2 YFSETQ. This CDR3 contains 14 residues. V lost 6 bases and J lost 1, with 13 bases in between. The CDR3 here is CASIGDNSNTEAFF. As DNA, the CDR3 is TGCGCCAGCATAGGGGACAACTCGAACACTGAAGCTTTCTTT.

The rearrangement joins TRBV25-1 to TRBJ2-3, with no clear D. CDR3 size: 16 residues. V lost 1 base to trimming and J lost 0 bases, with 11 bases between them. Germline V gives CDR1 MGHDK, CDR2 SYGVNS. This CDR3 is CASSEFPKKSTDTQYF. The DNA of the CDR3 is TGTGCCAGCAGTGAATTCCCTAAAAAGAGCACAGATACGCAGTATTTT.

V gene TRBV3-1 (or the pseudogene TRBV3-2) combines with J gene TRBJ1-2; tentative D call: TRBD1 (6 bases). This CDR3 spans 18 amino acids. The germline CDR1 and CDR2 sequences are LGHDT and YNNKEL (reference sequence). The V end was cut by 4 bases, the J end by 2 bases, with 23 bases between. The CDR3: CASSRHQLRGEGNYGYTF. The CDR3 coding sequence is TGTGCCAGCAGCCGTCACCAATTAAGGGGGGAGGGGAACTATGGCTACACCTTC.

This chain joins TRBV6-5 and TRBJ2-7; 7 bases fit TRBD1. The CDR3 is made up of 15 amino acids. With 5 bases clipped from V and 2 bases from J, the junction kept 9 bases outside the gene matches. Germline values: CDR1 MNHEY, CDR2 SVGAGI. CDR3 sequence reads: CASSPKGQPPYEQYF. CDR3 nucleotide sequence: TGTGCCAGCAGTCCTAAGGGACAGCCTCCCTACGAGCAGTACTTC.

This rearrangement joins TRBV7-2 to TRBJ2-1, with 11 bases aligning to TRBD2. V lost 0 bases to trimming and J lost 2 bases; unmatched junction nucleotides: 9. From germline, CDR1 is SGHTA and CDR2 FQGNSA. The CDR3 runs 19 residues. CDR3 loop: CASSLAGASGGPTYNEQFF. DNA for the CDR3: TGTGCCAGCAGCTTAGCTGGTGCTAGCGGGGGGCCAACCTACAATGAGCAGTTCTTC.

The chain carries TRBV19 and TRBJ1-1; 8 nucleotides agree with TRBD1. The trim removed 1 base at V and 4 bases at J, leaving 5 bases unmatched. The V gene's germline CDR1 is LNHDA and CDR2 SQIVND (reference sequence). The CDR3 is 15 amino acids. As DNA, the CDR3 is TGTGCCAGTAGTATAGGGGACAGGCGGCCCACTGAAGCTTTCTTT. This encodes CASSIGDRRPTEAFF. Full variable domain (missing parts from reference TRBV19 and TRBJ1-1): DGGITQSPKYLFRKEGQNVTLSCEQNLNHDAMYWYRQDPGQGLRLIYYSQIVNDFQKGDIAEGYSVSREKKESFPLTVTSAQKNPTAFYLCASSIGDRRPTEAFFGQGTRLTVV.

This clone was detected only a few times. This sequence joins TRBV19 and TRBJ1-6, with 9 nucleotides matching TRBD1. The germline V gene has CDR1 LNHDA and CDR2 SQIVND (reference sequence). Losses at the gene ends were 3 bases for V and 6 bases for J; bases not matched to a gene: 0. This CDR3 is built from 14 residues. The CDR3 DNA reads TGTGCCAGTAGTATGGGACAGGGTAATTCACCCCTCCACTTT. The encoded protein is CASSMGQGNSPLHF.

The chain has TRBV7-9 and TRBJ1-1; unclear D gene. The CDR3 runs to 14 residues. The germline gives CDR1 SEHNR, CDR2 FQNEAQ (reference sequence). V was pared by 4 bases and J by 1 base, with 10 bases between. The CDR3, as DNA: TGTGCCAGCAGCTCCCTAACGCGGAACACTGAAGCTTTCTTT. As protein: CASSSLTRNTEAFF.

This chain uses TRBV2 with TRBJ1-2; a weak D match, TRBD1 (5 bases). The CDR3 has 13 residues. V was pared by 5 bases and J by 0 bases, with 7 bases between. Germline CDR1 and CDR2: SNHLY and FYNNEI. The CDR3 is CASSSGTNYGYTF. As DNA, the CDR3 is TGTGCCAGCAGTTCAGGGACTAACTATGGCTACACCTTC.

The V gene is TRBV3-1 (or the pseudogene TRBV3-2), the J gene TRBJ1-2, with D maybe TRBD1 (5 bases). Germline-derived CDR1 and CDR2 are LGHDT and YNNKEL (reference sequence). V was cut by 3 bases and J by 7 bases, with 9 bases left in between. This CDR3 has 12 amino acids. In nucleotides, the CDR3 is TGTGCCAGCAGCCAGCGGGGGGGTGGCTACACCTTC. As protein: CASSQRGGGYTF.

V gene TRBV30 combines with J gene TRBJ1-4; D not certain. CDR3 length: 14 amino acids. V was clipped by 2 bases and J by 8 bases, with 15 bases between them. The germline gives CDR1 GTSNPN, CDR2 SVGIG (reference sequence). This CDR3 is CAWSLKAGGEKLFF. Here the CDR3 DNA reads TGTGCCTGGAGTCTGAAGGCAGGAGGAGAAAAACTGTTTTTT.

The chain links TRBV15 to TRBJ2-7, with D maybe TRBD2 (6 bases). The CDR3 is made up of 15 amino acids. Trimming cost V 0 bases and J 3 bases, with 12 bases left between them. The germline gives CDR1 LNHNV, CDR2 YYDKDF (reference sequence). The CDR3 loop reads CATSRDATSFYEQYF. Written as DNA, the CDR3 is TGTGCCACCAGCAGAGATGCGACTAGTTTCTACGAGCAGTACTTC.

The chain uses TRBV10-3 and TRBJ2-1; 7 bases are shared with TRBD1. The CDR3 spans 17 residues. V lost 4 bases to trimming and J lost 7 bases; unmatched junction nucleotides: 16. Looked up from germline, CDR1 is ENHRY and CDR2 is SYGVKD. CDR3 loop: CAISVDQPGQTRNEQFF. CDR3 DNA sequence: TGTGCCATCAGTGTCGACCAACCGGGACAGACCAGGAATGAGCAGTTCTTC.

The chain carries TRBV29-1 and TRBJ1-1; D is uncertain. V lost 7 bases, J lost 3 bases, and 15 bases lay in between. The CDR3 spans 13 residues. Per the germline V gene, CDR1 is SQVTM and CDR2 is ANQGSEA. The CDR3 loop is CSAHIARDTEAFF. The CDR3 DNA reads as TGCAGCGCCCACATTGCACGGGACACTGAAGCTTTCTTT.

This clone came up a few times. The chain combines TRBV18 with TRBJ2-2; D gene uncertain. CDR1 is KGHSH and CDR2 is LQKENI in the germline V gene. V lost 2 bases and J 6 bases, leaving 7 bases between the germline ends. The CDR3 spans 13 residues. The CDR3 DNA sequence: TGTGCCAGCTCACCAGTATCCCCCGGGGAGCTGTTTTTT. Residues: CASSPVSPGELFF.